The sequence of this T cell receptor (beta chain) was determined in a study of blood T cell repertoires in COVID-19. In the study overall: PBMCs, B-cell-depleted T cells, or T cells provided the cDNA or gDNA that made up the material.

CDR3 length: 17 residues. J gave up 1 base and V 5 bases, and 12 bases lay outside the gene matches. Germline CDR1 is KGHDR and CDR2 is SFDVKD. Sequencing was performed with immunoSEQ multiplex PCR; in TCRdb, only in-frame clones are kept and a portion is missing. Of 200,000 to 250,000 clones in the sample, 85% to 90% are singletons; the top ten hold around 1.5%. The chain employs TRBV24-1 and TRBJ2-5; the match to TRBD1 covers 7 bases. The specimen was peripheral blood. The sequence came from an elderly man with acute or convalescent COVID-19. CDR3 sequence (DNA): TGTGCCACCAGTGTTGGGTTCCGGGACAGCCTCCAAGAGACCCAGTACTTC. Protein sequence: CATSVGFRDSLQETQYF.